Below, one T cell receptor beta chain is given with its context. The specificity of this receptor is unknown. Base-call qualities are not available, and no considerably larger clone is one nucleotide away. The cohort consisted of more than 650 healthy bone marrow donors. All cohort members were sampled while nominally healthy, although unrecorded immune exposures were likely present. The donor tested CMV seropositive and was one of the 289 seropositive cohort members. A peripheral blood sample was collected from each donor, and TCR beta sequencing was performed on peripheral blood mononuclear cells. The Qiagen DNeasy Blood Extraction Kit was used to extract genomic DNA from the blood cell samples. Libraries were built with the immunoSEQ multiplex PCR assay. A mixture of 60 forward primers for TCR Vbeta segments and 13 reverse primers for TCR Jbeta segments was used in the multiplex PCR. The CDR3 region of rearranged TCR beta genes was amplified from genomic DNA by a multiplex PCR assay. On the Illumina HiSeq System, the amplified TCR beta libraries were sequenced as 87-base-pair reads. The paper's data handling went like this. A later analysis counted tens of millions of unique TCR beta chains across the 690 or so repertoires, and around 12 million of these chains were shared by at least two donors. To remove PCR and sequencing errors, raw reads were error-corrected and collapsed into unique sequences using a nearest-neighbor algorithm that merged closely related sequences. CDR3 sequences were aligned to IMGT reference sequences to assign V, D and J gene segments. Each retained sequence needed at least a six-nucleotide match to both a V gene segment and a J gene segment. Rearrangements were classified as productive when the CDR3 lacked stop codons and remained in frame with V and J, and all other rearrangements were classified as non-productive. CDR3 was defined according to IMGT convention as the region running from the second conserved V-encoded cysteine to the conserved J-encoded phenylalanine. Sequences without an unambiguous match to a single V gene segment were excluded from the earlier analysis of several hundred of the donors. In an earlier analysis of about 590 of the donors, a V segment was called functional when productive rearrangements were above 56.7%, and segregating when the standard deviation between donors exceeded 5%. A statistical classification framework was built to diagnose cytomegalovirus status from the catalog of TCR beta chain sequences. In a later analysis, TCR nucleotide sequences were compared against IMGT/GENE-DB human TR gene sequences so that V and J genes could be assigned. The TCRdist pipeline was used in a later analysis to assign CDR3 sequences and most-parsimonious VDJ recombination scenarios. In a later analysis, each TCR beta chain was defined by its CDR3 amino acid sequence together with its V-gene family, and reads without a unique V-gene family were excluded. A later analysis removed several hundred highly shared, low-generation-probability nucleotide sequences to deal with suspected cross-contamination and a sequencing artifact. In a later analysis, a clonal expansion index was calculated for each public chain from normalized within-repertoire ranks of inferred template counts. Generation probabilities in a later analysis came from a VDJ recombination model fitted to out-of-frame rearrangements, and those results were checked against IGoR. A later analysis scored TCR-TCR, TCR-HLA and TCR-CMV co-occurrence with hypergeometric tests, applying a repertoire-size bias correction to TCR pairs. In a later analysis, false discovery rates were estimated by permuting HLA or CMV assignments 20 times. In a later analysis, co-occurring TCRs were grouped using DBSCAN, and TCRdist sequence similarity was added for clustering within HLA-allele-positive subsets. For co-occurrence clustering, repertoires with fewer than 30,000 or more than 120,000 public chains were excluded, along with roughly 5 repertoires with anomalous nucleotide sharing. The table comes from immuneACCESS by way of TCRdb, which keeps in-frame sequences with V and J called. Part of the clones is missing from these tables; in studies checked, under half for an unresolved V gene and the rest for unknown reasons. V, J and clone size are taken as reported in that table, and D and trimming were inferred from the DNA itself. In this sample the table shows approximately 120,000 clones, 10% of which occur a single time. The ten most abundant clones make up roughly 4.2% of the sample.

The sample is drawn from a study of cytomegalovirus exposure and HLA in healthy donors (dated by TCRdb to 2017 to 2019). Regarding the study in general: In an earlier analysis of under 750 of the donors, under 300 Gb of sequence data and 117 million unique TCR beta sequences from about 179 million T cells were reported. Roughly 300 gigabases of sequencing data and approximately 92 million unique TCR sequences made up an early release that covered fewer than 650 HLA-typed donors. Of the 300 to 400 genotyped donors, about 84% fell in the genetic ancestry cluster associated with self-reported Caucasian donors. The study was designed to test whether signatures of past pathogen exposure could be identified by cataloging public T cell receptors. The study used immunosequencing to profile the T cell repertoires of some 600 subjects and linked those repertoires to cytomegalovirus serostatus. In addition to the first cohort of approximately 670 subjects, a separate validation cohort of over 90 different subjects was used. High-throughput TCR immunosequencing, statistical association of individual TCRs with disease status, and machine learning were combined to predict cytomegalovirus infection status. A later analysis re-analyzed previously published TCR beta repertoires from 666 donors and added high-resolution HLA genotyping to study TCR occurrence patterns. Rather than using new phenotypic data, the later analysis identified candidate immune exposures from TCR beta sequences and from how often those sequences occurred across donors. An earlier analysis of about 600 of the donors used high-throughput TCR beta sequencing to judge whether each TCR beta V gene segment behaved as functional or pseudogenic. Donor age, sex, ethnicity and CMV serostatus were compiled alongside the repertoire data. In a later genetic analysis, genome-wide SNP genotypes for 398 of the 666 donors were used, and that subset was treated as a discovery cohort. All discovery cohort repertoires had been generated using a single sequencing platform. Class I and class II HLA loci were covered by the typing at four-digit resolution. The number of typed donors differed by locus: about 620-630 for A, B, C, DRB1 and DQB1; roughly 510 for DQA1; approximately 600 for DPA1; and roughly 450 for DPB1. Roughly 5 DR-DQ haplotypes were treated as single units for association and clustering because of strong linkage in the cohort. Across around 400 genotyped donors of the cohort, an average of approximately 240,000 unique TCR beta nucleotide sequences per donor were sequenced, and around 20% of those sequences were non-productive.

The paper as a whole reports these results and caveats: Correlated functional status among segregating V segments might reflect linkage disequilibrium, but an unknown experimental factor could not be ruled out. A later genetic analysis associated a missense DCLRE1C variant with V-gene and J-gene trimming of TCR beta chains, and an independent cohort replicated the association. Some IMGT-functional V segments, including TRBV6-2 and TRBV6-3, could not be told apart with the 87-base-pair reads, so those segments were excluded. In a later genetic analysis, fewer N-insertions in productive TCRs were reported among donors in an Asian-associated ancestry cluster than the roughly 700-donor mean. Three of the identified cytomegalovirus-associated TCR beta chains were confirmed in vitro to be specific for cytomegalovirus antigens. An earlier analysis of around 600 of the donors showed that most TCR beta V segments appeared in productive rearrangements either about 90% or about 30% of the time, which broadly matched IMGT annotations. A further reported finding was that TCR beta sequences accurately predicted the HLA-A and HLA-B alleles for most subjects in the first cohort. When HLA alleles, especially DR and DQ, strongly co-occurred, TCR associations were difficult to assign to individual alleles. CMV serostatus was the only immune exposure information available for the cohort. According to a later analysis, parvovirus B19, influenza, CMV and Epstein-Barr virus appeared linked to several top co-occurrence clusters. According to a later analysis, TCR association rates differed among HLA loci, with DRB1 alleles showing the most associated TCRs and HLA-C alleles showing the fewest. HLA typing was unavailable for some donors at each locus, so association tests used only the typed subset. While some public TCRs were present in many individuals, most TCR sequences turned up only very rarely across donors. A later analysis found that HLA-associated TCR beta chains were more clonally expanded and had lower generation probabilities than equally common non-associated chains. In this cohort, only TCR beta chains were sequenced, and detectable features were limited by the absence of alpha or paired-chain data. The authors suggested that the approach could potentially be extended to other disease states and immunological phenotypes. The study listed 150 to 200 TCR beta chains as associated with cytomegalovirus. The sequencing pipeline was judged likely to have produced a cluster of highly shared sequence variants as a technical artifact. A later analysis associated about 16,000 TCR beta sequences with specific HLA alleles at a false discovery rate of 0.05. Because counts were too low, approximately 15 rarely observed V segments, including chromosome 9 orphons, were excluded from the earlier analysis of 587 of the donors. In both the original and validation cohorts, the classifier was reported to diagnose cytomegalovirus status with high specificity and sensitivity. Most CMV-associated TCR beta chains appeared to be HLA-restricted in a later analysis, and the HLA associations seemed to be driven largely by CMV exposure. Presence/absence analyses assumed roughly uniform sequencing depth across donors, an assumption that may not hold.

Spanning cysteine to phenylalanine, the CDR3 consists of 17 amino acids. Of the read, only the CDR3 DNA is kept; its 51 bases are in frame from base 1. V is trimmed back by 1 base and J by 0 bases, and the junction contains 4 bases that no gene match accounts for. Reading the germline V gene gives CDR1 MGHRA and CDR2 YSYEKL. The rearranged chain carries TRBV4-1 and TRBJ2-3, with 10 bases in between that match TRBD2. This clonotype was sampled from a woman under 30 in good health and CMV-seropositive. Sequences were obtained from PBMCs. The CDR3 sequence is CASSQAGTSASTDTQYF. Here is the DNA: TGCGCCAGCAGCCAAGCCGGGACTAGCGCTAGCACAGATACGCAGTATTTT.